Included here is one T cell receptor beta chain sequence, with context. This receptor's antigen is unknown. Per-base quality was not reported, and no clone a single base away is much larger than it. This sample is part of a study of T cells in Graves' hyperthyroidism and ophthalmopathy (dated by TCRdb to the late 2010s). Study-level background: Peripheral blood samples were taken at initial diagnosis, before any treatment was given. TCR V-J signatures able to tell the groups apart were searched for in a discovery cohort of some 97 patients, of whom more than 40 had Graves' ophthalmopathy and 55 to 65 had stable Graves' hyperthyroidism. An independent validation cohort of 18 to 20 hyperthyroidism patients and approximately 16 patients who later progressed to ophthalmopathy tested prospective prediction of ophthalmopathy. The 85 to 100 discovery patients were divided at random into training and test sets in a 7:3 ratio. The study also compared thyroid tissue and blood T-cell repertoires from about six Graves' hyperthyroidism patients. Following sampling, methimazole starting at 30 mg daily was given to hyperthyroidism patients, and high-dose intravenous methylprednisolone was given to ophthalmopathy patients. According to the paper, TCR Vbeta CDR3 sequencing was carried out on 120 to 150 peripheral blood samples, which came from fewer than 50 ophthalmopathy, approximately 78 hyperthyroidism and roughly 17 progressor patients. Broad study findings and their caveats: In validation, progression to ophthalmopathy was predicted by the model with 70.59% sensitivity and about 72% specificity, a median of approximately 6.5 months before onset. No statistical method was used to set the sample size in advance, and investigators knew the group allocation. Most expanded thyroid clonotypes (frequency above 0.001) were also found in blood, which suggests that blood repertoires may mirror thyroid immune responses. A model built on a 13 V-J signature distinguished ophthalmopathy from stable hyperthyroidism, reaching roughly 88% sensitivity and about 81% specificity in cross-validation and 80%/75% in testing.

The germline V gene (reference sequence) supplies CDR1 LNHDA and CDR2 SQIVND. The CDR3 starts with the cysteine, ends with the phenylalanine, and has 14 residues. Just the 42-base CDR3 DNA is kept, in frame starting at base 1. Between the V and J ends, shortened by 6 bases and 4 bases respectively, the junction contains 15 bases. The TCR beta CDR3 regions were amplified from the RNA transcripts. The TCR CDR3 was subjected to a first round of RT-PCR using the HTBI primer set and the Qiagen OneStep RT-PCR kit. A second multiplex PCR round built the libraries, followed by size selection and purification. The libraries were sequenced on an Illumina HiSeq2000 using paired-end 100 bp reads. Regarding the original processing steps: SOAPnuke was used to process the raw data, throwing out any read that contained adapters or uncalled bases, had a mean Phred below 15, or lacked an exact constant-primer or identifier match. High-quality paired reads were merged using COPE v1.2.5, and each unique nucleotide sequence was defined as a clonotype. MiTCR v1.1 was used to align clonotypes to the IMGT TRBV, TRBD and TRBJ reference segments. The analysis was restricted to V-J combinations with a frequency above 0.0001, which together covered approximately 99% of the repertoires. The TCS score was defined as F50 (clonal expansion) divided by E x V (chaos), with BLOSUM62-based TCRdist calculated between CDR3 peptides within each V-J. Welch's t-statistics and random forest reduced roughly 500 V-J features to about 13, which were used in a naive Bayes classifier (R e1071). Clones were called with MiXCR by TCRdb after fastp trimmed the public reads at Q25, and only in-frame beta chains were retained. Rows matching on CDR3 protein sequence are summarized as one entry with the most common DNA and genes. These V and J calls originate from TCRdb's pipeline instead of the authors' own analysis. The sample table holds 250,000 to 350,000 distinct CDR3 sequences, of which around 17% were seen once. The ten largest clones capture roughly 31% of the sample.

A patient counted as having stable Graves' hyperthyroidism if no progression to ophthalmopathy occurred over 18 months of follow-up. Hyperthyroidism patients were aged 18 to 65 years and newly diagnosed, with disease duration of less than 2 months. The study excluded patients with uncontrolled infections, other autoimmune diseases, pregnancy or lactation. Diagnoses relied on clinical symptoms, serum thyroxine and TRAb, thyroid ultrasound and orbital computed tomography. PBMCs were separated from 10 ml of fresh peripheral blood using Ficoll-Paque density gradient centrifugation. Trizol reagent was used to extract total RNA, and RNA quality was then checked on an Agilent 2100 Bioanalyzer.

The material sequenced was blood. This receptor was identified in a man under 40 with Graves' hyperthyroidism. The V gene is TRBV19 and the J gene is TRBJ2-5; the D gene cannot be resolved beyond TRBD1 or TRBD2, each matching 5 bases. At the DNA level, the sequence is TGTGCCAGTAGATCCCCCAGGGCGGGAGAGACCCAGTACTTC. Translation gives CASRSPRAGETQYF.